This T cell receptor beta chain was identified during a study of blood T cell repertoires in COVID-19. In the study overall: The origin of the acute and convalescent COVID-19 samples was the United States, Italy and Spain. The cDNA or gDNA used as material had been derived from T cells, B-cell-depleted T cells, or PBMCs.

The V and J ends lost 5 bases and 9 bases respectively, with 21 bases between them. The germline gives CDR1 SGHKS, CDR2 YYEKEE (reference sequence). This CDR3 contains 15 residues. In the original analysis: Reference gene primer amplification yielded estimated nucleated cell counts. Clones were sequenced by immunoSEQ multiplex PCR, and TCRdb holds only the in-frame ones, with some missing. Clonal size and the V and J genes are those of that table, whereas D and trimming came from the DNA. The table lists 200,000 to 300,000 clones, approximately 80% of them singletons, with around 2.4% in the top ten.

Material: peripheral blood. The J gene is TRBJ2-1, the V gene TRBV5-5; a weak D match, TRBD2 (6 bases). This clonotype was obtained from a man aged 40-55 years who had recovered from COVID-19. CDR3: CASRMQWDSRSEQFF. CDR3 coding DNA: TGTGCCAGCAGAATGCAATGGGACTCCCGCAGTGAGCAGTTCTTC.